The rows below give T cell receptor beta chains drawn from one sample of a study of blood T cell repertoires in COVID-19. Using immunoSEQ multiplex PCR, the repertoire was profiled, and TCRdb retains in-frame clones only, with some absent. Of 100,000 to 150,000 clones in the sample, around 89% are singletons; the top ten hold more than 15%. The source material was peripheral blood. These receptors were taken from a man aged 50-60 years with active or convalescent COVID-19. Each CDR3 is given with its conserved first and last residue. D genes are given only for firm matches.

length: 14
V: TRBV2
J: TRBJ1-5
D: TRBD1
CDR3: CASNGDRGYQPQHF

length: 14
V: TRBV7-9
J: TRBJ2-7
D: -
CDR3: CASSLAGADYEQYF

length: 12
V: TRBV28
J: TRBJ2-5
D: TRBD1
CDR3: CASRTGGETQYF

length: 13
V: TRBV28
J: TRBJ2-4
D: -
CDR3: CASTNEEVDIQYF

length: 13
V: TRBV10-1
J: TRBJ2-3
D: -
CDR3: CASSDYYTDTQYF

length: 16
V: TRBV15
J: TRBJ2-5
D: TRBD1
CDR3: CATSRSGTGLQETQYF

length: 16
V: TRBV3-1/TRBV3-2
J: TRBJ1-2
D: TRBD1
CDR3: CASSLQTRGQSYGYTF

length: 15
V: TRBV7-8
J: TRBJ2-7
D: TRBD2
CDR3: CASSLVGLAGSEQYF

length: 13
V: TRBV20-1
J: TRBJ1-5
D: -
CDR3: CSASTGSNQPQHF

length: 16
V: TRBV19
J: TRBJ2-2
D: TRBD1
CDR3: CASSTQTGGDTGELFF

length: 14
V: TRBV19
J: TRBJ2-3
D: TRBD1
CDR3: CASSSDRDLNTQYF

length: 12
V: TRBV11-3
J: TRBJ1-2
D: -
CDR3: CASSLGTRDYTF

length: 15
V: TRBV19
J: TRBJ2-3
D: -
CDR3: CASSIHRGSTDTQYF

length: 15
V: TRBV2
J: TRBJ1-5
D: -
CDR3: CASSENGPSNQPQHF

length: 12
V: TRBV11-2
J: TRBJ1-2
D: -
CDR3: CASSASLAPYHF

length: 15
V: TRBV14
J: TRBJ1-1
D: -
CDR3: CASSRGTGRLTEAFF

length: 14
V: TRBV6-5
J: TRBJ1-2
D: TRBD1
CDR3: CASKPQGRDYGYTF

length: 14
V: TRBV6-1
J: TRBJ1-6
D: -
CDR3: CASSDRQRNSPLHF

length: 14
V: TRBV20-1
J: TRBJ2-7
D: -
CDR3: CSASGLAVTYEQYF

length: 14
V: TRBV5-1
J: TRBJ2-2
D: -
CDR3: CASSSKGGTGELFF

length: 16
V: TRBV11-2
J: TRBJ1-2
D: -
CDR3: CASSLARRDGSYGYTF

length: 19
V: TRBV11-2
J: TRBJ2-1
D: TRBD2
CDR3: CASSLDVGIAGADYNEQFF

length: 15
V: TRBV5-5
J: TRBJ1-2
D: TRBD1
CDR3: CASSFPGTGGNGYTF

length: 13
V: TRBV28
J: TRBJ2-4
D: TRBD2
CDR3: CASSLGGGNIQYF

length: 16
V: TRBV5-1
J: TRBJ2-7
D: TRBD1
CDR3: CASSLGGTGLTYEQYF

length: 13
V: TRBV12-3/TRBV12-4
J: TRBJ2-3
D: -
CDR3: CASSLARGDTQYF

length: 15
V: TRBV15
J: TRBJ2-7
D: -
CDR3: CATSRDLPGPYEQYF

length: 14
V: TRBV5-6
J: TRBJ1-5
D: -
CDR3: CASSRASGGGPQHF

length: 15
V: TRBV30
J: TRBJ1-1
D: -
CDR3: CAWSVLEGVGTEAFF

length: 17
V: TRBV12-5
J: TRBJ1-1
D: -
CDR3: CASGCRDWDGWGTEAFF

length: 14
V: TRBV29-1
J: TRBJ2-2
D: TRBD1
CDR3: CSVEGTGGTGELFF

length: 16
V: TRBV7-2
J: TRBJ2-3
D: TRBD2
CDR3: CASSSSSGALTDTQYF

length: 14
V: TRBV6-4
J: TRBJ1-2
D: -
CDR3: CASSDGGASYGYTF

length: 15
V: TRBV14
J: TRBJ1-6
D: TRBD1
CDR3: CASSQLGQGNSPLHF

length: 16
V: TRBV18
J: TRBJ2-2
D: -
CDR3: CASSTLWTANTGELFF

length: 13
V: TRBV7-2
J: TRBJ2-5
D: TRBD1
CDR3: CASSPGQGETQYF

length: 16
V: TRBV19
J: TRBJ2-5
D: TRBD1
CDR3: CASSPSRDRVGETQYF

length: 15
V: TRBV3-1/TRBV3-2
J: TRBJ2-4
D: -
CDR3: CASSQRGRQKNIQYF

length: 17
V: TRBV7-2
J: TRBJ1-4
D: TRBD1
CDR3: CASSVETGGRTNEKLFF

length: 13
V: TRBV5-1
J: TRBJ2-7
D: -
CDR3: CASSLGPNYEQYF

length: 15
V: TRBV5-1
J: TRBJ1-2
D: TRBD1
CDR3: CASSPGDRKIYGYTF

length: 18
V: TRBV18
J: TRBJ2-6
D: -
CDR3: CASSPEGWGRSGANVLTF

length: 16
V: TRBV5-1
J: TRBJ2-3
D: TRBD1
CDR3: CASSLEGRTGTDTQYF

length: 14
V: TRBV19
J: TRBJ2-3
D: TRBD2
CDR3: CATTVTSDTDTQYF

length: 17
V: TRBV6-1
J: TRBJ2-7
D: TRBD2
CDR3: CASSETGTSRFLAEQYF

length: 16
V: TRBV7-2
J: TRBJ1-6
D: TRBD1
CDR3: CASSLGGGQGHSPLHF

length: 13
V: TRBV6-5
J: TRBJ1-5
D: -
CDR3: CASSYSYNQPQHF

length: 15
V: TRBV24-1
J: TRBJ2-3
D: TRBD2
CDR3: CATSEVAGATDTQYF

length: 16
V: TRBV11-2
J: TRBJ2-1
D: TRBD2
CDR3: CASSRQSGSSYNEQFF

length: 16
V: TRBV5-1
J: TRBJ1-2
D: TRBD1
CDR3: CASSPPGQGIVDGYTF

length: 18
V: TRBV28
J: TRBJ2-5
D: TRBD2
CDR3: CASTSRSPKRGVQETQYF

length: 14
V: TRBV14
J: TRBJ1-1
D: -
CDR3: CASSRGLVNTEAFF

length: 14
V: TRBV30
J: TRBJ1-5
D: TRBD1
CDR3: CAWSVTGANQPQHF

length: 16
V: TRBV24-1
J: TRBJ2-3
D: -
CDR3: CATSDPTRGASDTQYF

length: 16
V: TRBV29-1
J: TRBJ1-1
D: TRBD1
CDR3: CSVITTGTAINTEAFF

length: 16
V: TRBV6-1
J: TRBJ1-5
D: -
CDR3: CASSESRAGRWQPQHF

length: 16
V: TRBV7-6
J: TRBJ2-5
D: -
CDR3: CASSLVSAPVQETQYF

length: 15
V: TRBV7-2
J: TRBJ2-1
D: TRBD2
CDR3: CASSQGTSGLNEQFF

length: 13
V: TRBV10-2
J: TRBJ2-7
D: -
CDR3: CASSGNRALEQYF